The T cell receptor (beta chain) under discussion was sequenced for a study of blood T cell repertoires in COVID-19 (dated by TCRdb to the early 2020s). Background on the whole study: The collaborator samples originated in the United States, Italy and Spain and spanned the acute and convalescent phases of COVID-19. Deeply sampled blood TCRbeta repertoires from subjects exposed to, actively infected with, or recovered from COVID-19 were included in the dataset. Samples were obtained from the ongoing ImmuneRACE study (first 160 participants) and from about 1,300 subjects provided by 6 global collaborators. Nearly every sample came with metadata listing a de-identified subject ID, COVID-19 status, age in years and sex. The repertoires were made available in a free public database intended to serve as a resource for research on the immune response to SARS-CoV-2. HLA class I and class II types, where available, came from metadata supplied by the sample provider rather than from assay-based typing. The material from the prospective study consisted of cDNA or gDNA derived from T cells, B-cell-depleted T cells, or PBMCs. Findings and caveats that apply to the study as a whole: How much clinical and demographic metadata was included differed by source and by participant, and the metadata was provided uncurated.

The immunoSEQ Assay, a bias-controlled multiplex PCR, was used to amplify TCRbeta CDR3 regions from genomic DNA. On the authors' methods: The number of nucleated cells in each sample was estimated from the amplification of reference gene primers within the assay. To quantify the absolute abundance of each unique TCRbeta CDR3 rearrangement, sequence reads were collapsed and filtered. For each sample, productive Simpson clonality was calculated as the square root of Simpson's diversity index across productive rearrangements. TCRdb stores this immuneACCESS table with in-frame sequences only. Part of the clones is absent; in the studies checked, under half of the shortfall reflects unresolved V genes, and no reason is known for the rest. V and J calls plus clone size are reproduced from that table; the DNA served to infer D and trimming. Across this sample there are a few hundred thousand clones, with 70% to 90% seen only once. The ten biggest clones cover approximately 8% of the sample.

Participants in the prospective study were enrolled through a virtual design, were aged roughly 18 to 100 years, and lived in 24 United States geographic areas. In the prospective study, cohorts were assigned on the basis of participant-reported clinical history obtained from a screening survey and a study questionnaire. ImmuneRACE Cohort 3 recovered participants were defined by two consecutive negative NP/OP PCR tests, healthcare professional clearance, or symptom resolution. In the prospective study, mobile phlebotomists collected whole blood, serum and a nasopharyngeal or oropharyngeal swab from each participant. Prospective study participants could optionally give additional blood draws and questionnaires over a roughly two-month period. Before DNA extraction, prospective study blood samples were shipped either frozen or at room temperature. A word on this clone: Its cognate antigen has yet to be identified. Nothing much larger sits one base from this clone, and base qualities are not available.

Reading the germline V gene (reference sequence) gives CDR1 MNHEY and CDR2 SMNVEV. The CDR3 measures 16 amino acids from cysteine to phenylalanine. The CDR3 DNA has 48 bases and is translated from base 1. Trimming takes 5 bases off V and 4 bases off J; junction bases not matched to a gene: 13. The rearranged segments are TRBV27 and TRBJ1-1; 7 central nucleotides agree with TRBD1. The TCR sequence derives from a woman aged 60 to 75 who had recovered from COVID-19. Sequenced input: PBMCs or T cells enriched from blood (not recorded which). Read as DNA, the sequence is TGTGCCAGCAGTACCAGACAGGGTGATAGTCGCACTGAAGCTTTCTTT. It encodes CASSTRQGDSRTEAFF.